This TCR beta chain was sequenced for a study of chemoradiotherapy in HPV16-positive cancers (dated by TCRdb to 2021 to 2024). For the wider study: Using functional T-cell assays on cells from a couple of HPV16-positive patients, the researchers defined candidate HPV-specific T-cell clones and common TCR motifs. TCR repertoires from under 90 patients with HPV-related cancers were then used to track the candidate HPV-specific TCRs and motifs. The study asked whether T-cell immunity against the HPV oncoproteins E6 and E7 changes during chemoradiotherapy and whether it affects survival. Findings and caveats that apply to the study as a whole: Only a couple of HPV16-positive patients were used to derive the functional definition of HPV-specific T cells, and the survival association was reported for HPV16-positive patients. In HPV16-positive patients, expansion of HPV-responsive T cells during chemoradiotherapy was found to be associated with improved recurrence-free survival. Expansion of candidate HPV-specific clones and E7-related TCR motifs was observed in the tumor microenvironment during treatment, whereas no such expansion was observed for non-HPV-specific T cells.

With regard to this clone: Its cognate antigen has yet to be identified. No base qualities exist here, and no much larger clone lies one base off it.

Because repertoires were sampled repeatedly during chemoradiotherapy, clonal expansion in the tumor microenvironment could be followed. Libraries were made using the immunoSEQ multiplex PCR assay. The source is immuneACCESS, and TCRdb retained only in-frame sequences with V and J called. Part of the clones is not carried over; for the studies checked, unresolved V genes explain less than half of this, and the remainder is unexplained. The sample records 4,000 to 6,000 clones, about three quarters of which are singletons. Clones ranked in the top ten supply approximately 4.7% of the sample. The CDR3 goes from the cysteine to the phenylalanine over 15 residues. Of the read, only the CDR3 DNA is kept; its 45 bases are in frame from base 1. From a lookup of the germline V gene (reference sequence), CDR1 and CDR2 are SGHNT and YYREEE. Relative to germline, V is missing 4 bases and J is missing 1 base, with 5 bases of the junction outside any gene match.

Source: tumor tissue, taken from a patient who underwent chemoradiotherapy. This chain is built from TRBV5-4 and TRBJ2-1, with 7 middle bases fitting TRBD1. This clonotype originated in a human donor with HPV-associated anogenital cancer. The CDR3: CASSVYRGSYNEQFF. The bases read TGTGCCAGCAGCGTTTACAGGGGTTCCTACAATGAGCAGTTCTTC.